This T cell receptor (beta chain) appears in the sequencing data of a study of T cell repertoires in cytomegalovirus infection. About the study: CMV epitopes used comprised recently identified HLA-C-restricted ones and well-studied HLA-B-restricted ones.

Note on this clonotype: Its target is unknown.

TCRdb reprocessed the reads via MiXCR and lists one record per CDR3 protein. The sample lists 900,000 to 950,000 distinct CDR3 sequences, about a third occurring once. Study-level findings and limits: In two of eight donors, the top clonotype was HLA-C-restricted CMV-specific. Carriage of CMV together with the relevant HLA was identifiable through cumulative public TCR beta family frequency.

Material: cultured CD8+ T cells from PBMCs, obtained from culture after CMV antigen stimulation. This receptor was taken from a human donor in good health (CMV status not recorded). Some clones in this sample may be carry-over from other donors' samples.

The CDR3 DNA follows: TGTGCCAGCCTTTCGGCCGGGGAGCTGTTTTTT. The encoded protein is CASLSAGELFF. V usage is TRBV6-6 and J usage is TRBJ2-2; D gene unclear. The germline CDR1 and CDR2 sequences are MNHNY and SVGAGI (reference sequence). V gave up 8 bases and J gave up 6 bases, with 7 bases separating them. This CDR3 is 11 amino acids long.